A selection of T cell receptor beta chains follows, all from one sample in a study of response to subunit inactivated influenza vaccine. Via MiXCR, TCRdb re-called the RT-PCR reads, giving one row per CDR3 protein. The sample consists of hundreds of thousands of distinct CDR3 sequences, just over 20% of them appearing once. The specimen was PBMCs from blood, collected approximately 20 months after vaccination. All receptors derive from a man aged 50 to 69 who received an inactivated influenza vaccine. The CDR3 runs from the conserved cysteine through the conserved F or W. A D gene is named only where the DNA matches it firmly. Only some rows state a clone size, as once, few, many or a class for expanded clones.

d_call,clone_size,v_call,j_call,cdr3_nt,cdr3_aa
-,-,TRBV12-3/TRBV12-4,TRBJ1-1,TGTGCCAGCAGTTTTACCGGGGGGGGAAACACTGAAGCTTTCTTT,CASSFTGGGNTEAFF
-,-,TRBV20-1,TRBJ2-6,TGCAGTGCTAGTCTCCTCTCTGGGGCCAACGTCCTGACTTTC,CSASLLSGANVLTF
-,many,TRBV5-1,TRBJ1-6,TGCGCCAGCAGCGGCGCGGAGGGGGAATCACCCCTCCACTTT,CASSGAEGESPLHF
-,-,TRBV12-3/TRBV12-4,TRBJ1-5,TGTGCCAGCAGTATGCCCAATCAGCCCCAGCATTTT,CASSMPNQPQHF
-,many,TRBV4-3,TRBJ2-1,TGCGCCAGCAGCCCCAACTCCTACGGTGAGCAGTTCTTC,CASSPNSYGEQFF
TRBD2,-,TRBV11-2,TRBJ2-7,TGTGCCAGCAGCTTAGATCCGGTTAGCGGGGGCCTCTACGAGCAGTACTTC,CASSLDPVSGGLYEQYF
-,-,TRBV20-1,TRBJ1-1,TGCAGTGCTAGCGGTGGGCGGGTCACTGAAGCTTTCTTT,CSASGGRVTEAFF
-,few,TRBV20-1,TRBJ1-5,TGCAGTGCTTTGGCCCCAGTTGGCAATCAGCCCCAGCATTTT,CSALAPVGNQPQHF
-,few,TRBV4-2,TRBJ1-4,TGTGCCAGCAGCCAAGATAGCGGGGCCTCACGTCTAAATAATGAAAAACTGTTTTTT,CASSQDSGASRLNNEKLFF
-,-,TRBV3-1,TRBJ1-5,TGTGCCAGCAGCCAAGATTCCGGAGGTAGGCCCCAGCATTTT,CASSQDSGGRPQHF
-,-,TRBV6-2/TRBV6-3,TRBJ1-2,TGTGCCAGCAGTTCATCTGTAAACTATGGCTACACCTTC,CASSSSVNYGYTF
TRBD2,-,TRBV28,TRBJ2-5,TGTGCCAGCAGAGCAGGGCGGACTAGCGGATATCAAGAGACCCAGTACTTC,CASRAGRTSGYQETQYF
TRBD1,-,TRBV7-9,TRBJ2-7,TGTGCCAGCAGCTTTGGGACAGGGGAAGAGCAGTACTTC,CASSFGTGEEQYF
-,-,TRBV29-1,TRBJ2-1,TGCAGCGTTGTTAGGAAGGCCAATGAGCAGTTCTTC,CSVVRKANEQFF
-,-,TRBV6-2/TRBV6-3,TRBJ2-2,TGTGCCAGCAGTTATGCGGGCACAACGAACACCGGGGAGCTGTTTTTT,CASSYAGTTNTGELFF
-,-,TRBV12-5,TRBJ2-2,TGTGCTAGTGGTCGGGACTTGAACACCGGGGAGCTGTTTTTT,CASGRDLNTGELFF
-,few,TRBV12-3/TRBV12-4,TRBJ2-3,TGTGCCAGCAGAAGACGAGAGAAATGGTCAGATACGCAGTATTTT,CASRRREKWSDTQYF
TRBD1,once,TRBV20-1,TRBJ2-7,TGCAGTGCTAGAGAGTCGGGGACAGGGAACTACGAGCAGTACTTC,CSARESGTGNYEQYF
TRBD1,many,TRBV5-1,TRBJ1-1,TGCGCCAGCCAGGGGGACACTGAAGCTTTCTTT,CASQGDTEAFF
-,many,TRBV6-6,TRBJ1-1,TGTGCCAGCAGTCCTGCAATGAACACTGAAGCTTTCTTT,CASSPAMNTEAFF
-,-,TRBV2,TRBJ2-1,TGTGCCAGCAGACCCAAGGCGACCGGTGAGCAGTTCTTC,CASRPKATGEQFF
-,-,TRBV27,TRBJ1-2,TGTGCCAGCAGTTTACAGGGAAGGAACTATGGCTACACCTTC,CASSLQGRNYGYTF
-,few,TRBV28,TRBJ1-5,TGTGCCAGCAGTTTATCCGCTCGGCCCCAGCATTTT,CASSLSARPQHF
TRBD2,few,TRBV19,TRBJ2-7,TGTGCCAGTAGTATGAGCGGGAGGTCGTCCTACGAGCAGTACTTC,CASSMSGRSSYEQYF
-,many,TRBV12-3/TRBV12-4,TRBJ1-5,TGTGCCAGCAGCTTGTCGGGGGGCAATCAGCCCCAGCATTTT,CASSLSGGNQPQHF
-,many,TRBV12-3/TRBV12-4,TRBJ1-6,TGTGCCAGCAGTTTTACGGACACGGCAAATTCACCCCTCCACTTT,CASSFTDTANSPLHF
-,-,TRBV12-3/TRBV12-4,TRBJ1-2,TGTGCCAGCAGCCCTAGGGCTAACTATGGCTACACCTTC,CASSPRANYGYTF
-,few,TRBV3-1,TRBJ1-6,TGTGCCAGCAGCCAAGGTGTAGGGAGGGCCTCAGGTTCACCCCTCCACTTT,CASSQGVGRASGSPLHF
-,few,TRBV7-2,TRBJ1-2,TGTGCCAGCAGCCACGCGGACCCAGGGTACTATGGCTACACCTTC,CASSHADPGYYGYTF
-,few,TRBV30,TRBJ1-2,TGTGCCTGGAGTGTAGGGCCGAACAACTATGGCTACACCTTC,CAWSVGPNNYGYTF
-,-,TRBV6-1,TRBJ2-1,TGTGCCAGCAGCCTCCACAGTGAACTTCTGTTCTTC,CASSLHSELLFF
-,-,TRBV7-2,TRBJ1-5,TGTGCCAGCAGCTTAGAGGGAGGGGACAATCAGCCCCAGCATTTT,CASSLEGGDNQPQHF
-,-,TRBV20-1,TRBJ2-7,TGCAGTGGATCGCAGGACTACGGCTACGAGCAGTACTTC,CSGSQDYGYEQYF
-,-,TRBV20-1,TRBJ2-1,TGCAGTGCTACGGGGGGCGACTCCTACAATGAGCAGTTCTTC,CSATGGDSYNEQFF
-,few,TRBV12-3/TRBV12-4,TRBJ2-7,TGTGCCAGCAGTTTTCAGGGGGGCTCCTACGAGCAGTACTTC,CASSFQGGSYEQYF
-,many,TRBV12-3/TRBV12-4,TRBJ1-5,TGTGCCAGCAGTCCCGAGGTATCCCCAAGCAATCAGCCCCAGCATTTT,CASSPEVSPSNQPQHF
TRBD1,-,TRBV14,TRBJ2-7,TGTGCCAGCAGCGCGATATACCCGGACAGGGACCACGAGCAGTACTTC,CASSAIYPDRDHEQYF
-,few,TRBV4-1,TRBJ2-7,TGCGCCAGCAGCTCCAGCGAGGGGGCGGGGAGCGAGCAGTACTTC,CASSSSEGAGSEQYF
-,-,TRBV4-1,TRBJ1-1,TGCGCCAGCAGCCAAGTTGTAGGGAACACTGAAGCTTTCTTT,CASSQVVGNTEAFF
-,few,TRBV30,TRBJ1-5,TGTGCCTGGAATGACGGCAGCTCTCAGCCCCAGCATTTT,CAWNDGSSQPQHF
-,few,TRBV20-1,TRBJ2-3,TGCAGTGCTAGAGATCTTAGGCAGGGAGCGACAGATACGCAGTATTTT,CSARDLRQGATDTQYF
-,few,TRBV5-4,TRBJ1-1,TGTGCCAGCAGCCGACAGGAGAGCACTGAAGCTTTCTTT,CASSRQESTEAFF
-,-,TRBV4-3,TRBJ2-3,TGCGCCAGCAGCCAAGGTCGCGTCAGGGGAGATACGCAGTATTTT,CASSQGRVRGDTQYF
-,-,TRBV4-2,TRBJ2-5,TGTGCCAGCAGCCAAGAAGAGGACGGGGGAGAGACCCAGTACTTC,CASSQEEDGGETQYF
-,-,TRBV11-1,TRBJ2-7,TGTGCCAGCAGCTTAGCTGTCACCTACGAGCAGTACTTC,CASSLAVTYEQYF
TRBD1,-,TRBV12-3/TRBV12-4,TRBJ1-4,TGTGCCAGCAGTCAACCGGGACAGCTTAATGAAAAACTGTTTTTT,CASSQPGQLNEKLFF
TRBD1,many,TRBV3-1,TRBJ1-1,TGTGCCAGCAGCCAAGTACCGGGACAGGGGTCCGAAGCTTTCTTT,CASSQVPGQGSEAFF
TRBD1,many,TRBV6-1,TRBJ1-1,TGTGCCAGCAGCGACCGGGACAGGGGGTTTGAAGCTTTCTTT,CASSDRDRGFEAFF
TRBD2,few,TRBV3-1,TRBJ2-5,TGTGCCAGCAGACTAGCGGGAGTAGAGACCCAGTACTTC,CASRLAGVETQYF
TRBD2,few,TRBV15,TRBJ2-2,TGTGCCACCAGCGGTAGGACTAGCCTCACCGGGGAGCTGTTTTTT,CATSGRTSLTGELFF
-,-,TRBV12-3/TRBV12-4,TRBJ1-4,TGTGCCAGCAGTTCGGGGCCGGAGGGTGGGGATGAAAAACTGTTTTTT,CASSSGPEGGDEKLFF
TRBD1,few,TRBV23-1,TRBJ2-7,TGCGCCAGCAGTCCAACAGGACAGGGGCACTACGAGCAGTACTTC,CASSPTGQGHYEQYF
TRBD1,many,TRBV4-1,TRBJ1-5,TGCGCCAGCAGCCAAGATACAGGGGGAAGCAATCAGCCCCAGCATTTT,CASSQDTGGSNQPQHF
-,-,TRBV7-9,TRBJ1-2,TGTGCCAGCAGCTTTGGACAGCTCTTCTATGGCTACACCTTC,CASSFGQLFYGYTF
-,few,TRBV9,TRBJ1-6,TGTGCCAGCAGCGTAGCTCGTGATTCACCCCTCCACTTT,CASSVARDSPLHF
TRBD1,-,TRBV5-4,TRBJ1-2,TGTGCCAGCAGCTTGGCCTCGACCACAGGGGCCGGCTACACCTTC,CASSLASTTGAGYTF
-,few,TRBV4-2,TRBJ1-2,TGTGCCAGCAGCCAAGAGTTAGGTGGCCCCTCTGGCTACACCTTC,CASSQELGGPSGYTF